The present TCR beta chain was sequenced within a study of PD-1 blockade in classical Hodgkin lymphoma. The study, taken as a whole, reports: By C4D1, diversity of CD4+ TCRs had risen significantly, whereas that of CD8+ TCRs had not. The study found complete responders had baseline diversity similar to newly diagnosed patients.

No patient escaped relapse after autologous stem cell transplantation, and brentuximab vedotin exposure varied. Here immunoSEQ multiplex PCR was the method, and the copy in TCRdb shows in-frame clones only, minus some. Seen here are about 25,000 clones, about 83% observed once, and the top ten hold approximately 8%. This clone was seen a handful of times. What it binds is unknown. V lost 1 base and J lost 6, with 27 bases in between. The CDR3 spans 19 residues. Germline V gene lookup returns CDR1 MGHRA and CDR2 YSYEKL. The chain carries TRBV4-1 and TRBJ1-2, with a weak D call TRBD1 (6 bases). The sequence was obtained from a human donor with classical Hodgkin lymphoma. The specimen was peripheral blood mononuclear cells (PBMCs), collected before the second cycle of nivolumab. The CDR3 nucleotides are TGCGCCAGCAGCCAAGGGGTCTATTCTTGGGGGGGCGCTGGGGATGGCTACACCTTC. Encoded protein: CASSQGVYSWGGAGDGYTF.